This TCR beta chain was profiled in a study of cytomegalovirus exposure and HLA in healthy donors. Study background: In a previous analysis, 120 million or so unique TCR beta sequences were found from 170 million or so T cells.

PCR involved 60 Vbeta and 13 Jbeta primers. Libraries were prepared by immunoSEQ multiplex PCR; TCRdb keeps only in-frame clonotypes and omits some of them. Here the sample spans about 250,000 clones, approximately 80% being singletons. A remark on this clone: Other DNA sequences in the sample encode the same CDR3.

The CDR3 contains 12 residues. Germline values: CDR1 SEHNR, CDR2 FQNEAQ (reference sequence). After removal of 1 base from V and 9 bases from J, the junction contained 0 bases not matched to a gene. This TCR was recovered from a girl aged 2-10 years in good health and CMV-seronegative. Sequencing input: PBMCs. The chain uses TRBV7-9 and TRBJ2-1, with TRBD2 matching 7 bases. The CDR3, as DNA: TGTGCCAGCAGCTTAGGGGGGGGTGAGCAGTTCTTC. Amino acid sequence: CASSLGGGEQFF.